This T cell receptor (beta chain) appears in the sequencing data of a study of OX40 agonist ivuxolimab in advanced cancers. Sequencing was performed with immunoSEQ multiplex PCR; in TCRdb, only in-frame clones are kept and a portion is missing. The data show roughly 70,000 clones, approximately 90% seen once. This clone showed up just once. The receptor's source is an adult with an advanced solid tumor such as melanoma, head and neck, liver or kidney cancer. This specimen consisted of CD4+ or CD8+ T cells sorted from blood, obtained in a trial of the OX40 agonist ivuxolimab.

In DNA, the CDR3 is TGTGCCAGCAGTTACCTCAGAACAGCAAACCAAGAGACCCAGTACTTC. It specifies CASSYLRTANQETQYF. The V call is TRBV6-6, the J call TRBJ2-5; no clear D. The V and J ends lost 2 bases and 0 bases respectively, with 13 bases between them. The CDR3 contains 16 residues. Germline loops: CDR1 MNHNY, CDR2 SVGAGI (reference sequence).